This is a list of T cell receptor beta chains from one sample in a study of shared clonotypes between healthy human individuals. Produced via immunoSEQ multiplex PCR; TCRdb's table is partial and in-frame only. The sample carries approximately 1.5 million clones, 98% recorded once. The sample taken for sequencing was naive CD4+ T cells sorted from blood. All receptors come from a man aged 30 to 39 in good health. The CDR3 runs from the conserved cysteine through the conserved F or W.

>TRBJ1-1|TRBV11-1
CASSNTFWNTEAFF
>TRBJ2-7|TRBV7-8
CASRAFDGPYEQYF
>TRBJ1-1|TRBV7-2
CASSLFRGDRGRPTEAFF
>TRBJ2-3|TRBV12-2
CASRLGLSGRATRTDTQYF
>TRBJ1-2|TRBV5-4
CASSTPGGASGSGYTF
>TRBJ2-3|TRBV10-2
CASSASGRVDTQYF
>TRBJ1-1|TRBV29-1
CSVEWQGALLTEAFF
>TRBJ2-1|TRBV7-2
CASSADRVANEQFF
>TRBJ2-3|TRBV25-1
CASRPGAGETDTQYF
>TRBJ1-2|TRBV7-3
CASSLSSDYGYTF
>TRBJ2-3|TRBV5-1
CASSLKGTHTDTQYF
>TRBJ2-1|TRBV14
CASSPGLAGTEQFF
>TRBJ2-5|TRBV6-1
CASTRGWETQYF
>TRBJ1-4|TRBV5-1
CASSSGGSDEKLFF
>TRBJ2-7|TRBV5-4
CASSKGLAGVVHEQYF
>TRBJ2-7|TRBV7-9
CASSLVGVGRSYEQYF
>TRBJ2-5|TRBV29-1
CSAGGQGWETQYF
>TRBJ1-2|TRBV7-9
CASSLQLIRQEDGYTF
>TRBJ2-2|TRBV10-3
CAITPGAGNTGELFF
>TRBJ2-3|TRBV5-6
CATNSARTGGPDTQYF
>TRBJ1-5|TRBV18
CASSRDRAAVGNQPQHF
>TRBJ2-7|TRBV7-9
CASSLDRAQTYLEQYF